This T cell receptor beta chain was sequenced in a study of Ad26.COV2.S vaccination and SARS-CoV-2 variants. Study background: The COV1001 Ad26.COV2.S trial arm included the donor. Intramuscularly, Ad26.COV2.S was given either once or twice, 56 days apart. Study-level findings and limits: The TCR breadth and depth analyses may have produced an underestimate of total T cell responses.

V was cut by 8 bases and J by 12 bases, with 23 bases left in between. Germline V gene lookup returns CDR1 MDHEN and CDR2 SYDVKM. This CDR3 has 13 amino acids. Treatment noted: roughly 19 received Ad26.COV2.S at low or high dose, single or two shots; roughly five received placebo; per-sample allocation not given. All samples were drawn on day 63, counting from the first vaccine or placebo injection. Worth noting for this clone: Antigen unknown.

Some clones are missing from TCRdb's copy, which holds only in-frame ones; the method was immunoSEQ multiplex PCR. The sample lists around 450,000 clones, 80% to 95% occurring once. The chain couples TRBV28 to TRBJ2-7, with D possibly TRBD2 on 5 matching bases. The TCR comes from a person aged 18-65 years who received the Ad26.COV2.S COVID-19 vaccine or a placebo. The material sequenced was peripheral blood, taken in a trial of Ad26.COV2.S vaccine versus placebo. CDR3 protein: CASGSSNPGGSYF. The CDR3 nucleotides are TGTGCCAGCGGTTCCAGTAACCCCGGAGGTTCGTACTTC.